The 4 T cell receptor beta chains presented below share a single source sample, sequenced in a study of blood T cell repertoires in COVID-19. The assay was immunoSEQ multiplex PCR, and TCRdb's table has in-frame clones only and misses some. The table shows roughly 240,000 clones, with approximately 80% occurring only once. Sequenced input: peripheral blood. The receptors stem from a man between 40 and 49 years old who had recovered from COVID-19.

This clone was recorded a few times. CDR3 in DNA: TGTGCCAGCAGTTCACGGTCGGAGGTGGGGGAGCTGTTTTTT. This sequence encodes CASSSRSEVGELFF. The V and J genes are TRBV2 and TRBJ2-2, with D perhaps matching TRBD2 (5 bases). V was cut by 5 bases and J by 8 bases, with 15 bases left in between. The CDR3 totals 14 residues. Germline CDR1 SNHLY, CDR2 FYNNEI.

This sequence joins TRBV4-1 and TRBJ1-2; tentatively, D is TRBD1 (5 bases). The CDR3 loop spans 17 amino acids. Trimming removed 3 bases at V and 7 bases at J, with 24 bases between. Germline loops: CDR1 MGHRA, CDR2 YSYEKL. The CDR3, as DNA: TGCGCCAGCAGCCACGCCCCCCACCAGCGTGGGGCTGCTGGCTACACCTTC. This sequence encodes CASSHAPHQRGAAGYTF.

The chain recombines TRBV24-1 with TRBJ2-2; D may be TRBD2 (5 bases). V lost 3 bases to trimming and J lost 9 bases, with 10 bases between them. Germline assignment: CDR1 KGHDR and CDR2 SFDVKD. This CDR3 has 13 residues. CDR3 in amino acids: CATSDPDLRELFF. The DNA for the CDR3 is TGTGCCACCAGTGATCCGGACTTGCGGGAGCTGTTTTTT.

This clone is a singleton in its sample. V gene TRBV7-9 combines with J gene TRBJ2-5; TRBD1 is a possible D gene (6 bases). The V end lost 4 bases, the J end lost 4 bases, and 16 bases lay between the germline ends. From germline, CDR1 is SEHNR and CDR2 FQNEAQ (reference sequence). The CDR3 runs 15 residues. CDR3 region: CASSSTGIYGETQYF. The CDR3 coding sequence is TGTGCCAGCAGCTCCACAGGGATTTATGGAGAGACCCAGTACTTC.